A single T cell receptor beta chain is shown here with its context. This sample was included in a study of blood T cell repertoires in COVID-19. Study-level background: Acute and convalescent COVID-19 samples came from the United States, Italy and Spain.

Original processing notes: Nucleated cell counts were estimated from reference gene primer amplification. The protocol was immunoSEQ multiplex PCR, while the TCRdb copy is restricted to in-frame clones and leaves out a portion. That table furnishes V, J and clone size, whereas the DNA furnished D and trimming. In the table there are fewer than 200,000 clones, nearly 90% of which are singletons. The sequence derives from a man in his sixties with active or convalescent COVID-19. The specimen was peripheral blood.

Written as DNA, the CDR3 is TGTGCCACCAGTCTGACAGGGGGCTCCTACAATGAGCAGTTCTTC. It encodes CATSLTGGSYNEQFF. The chain combines TRBV24-1 with TRBJ2-1, with 9 bases fitting TRBD1. From germline, CDR1 is KGHDR and CDR2 SFDVKD. The J segment lost 0 bases and the V segment lost 6 bases, leaving 2 bases of the junction unmatched. The CDR3 has 15 residues.